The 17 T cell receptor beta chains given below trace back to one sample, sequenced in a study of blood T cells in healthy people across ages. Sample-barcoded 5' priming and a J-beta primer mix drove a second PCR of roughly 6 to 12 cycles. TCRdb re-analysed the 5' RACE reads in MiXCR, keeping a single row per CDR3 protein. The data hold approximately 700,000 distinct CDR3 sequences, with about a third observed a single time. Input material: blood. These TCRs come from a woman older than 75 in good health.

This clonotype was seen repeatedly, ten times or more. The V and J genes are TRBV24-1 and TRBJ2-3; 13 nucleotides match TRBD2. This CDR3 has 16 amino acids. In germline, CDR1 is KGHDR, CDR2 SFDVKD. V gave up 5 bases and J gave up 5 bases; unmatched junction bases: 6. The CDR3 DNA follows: TGTGCCACCAGTGTCGGACTAGCGGGGGCCCGAGATACGCAGTATTTT. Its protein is CATSVGLAGARDTQYF.

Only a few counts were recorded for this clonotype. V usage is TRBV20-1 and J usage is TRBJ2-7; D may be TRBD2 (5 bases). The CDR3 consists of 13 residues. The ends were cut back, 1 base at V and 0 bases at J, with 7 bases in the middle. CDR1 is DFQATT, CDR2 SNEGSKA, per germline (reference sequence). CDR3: CSARVGGSYEQYF. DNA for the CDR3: TGCAGTGCTAGAGTTGGAGGCTCCTACGAGCAGTACTTC.

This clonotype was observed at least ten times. CDR3 nucleotides: TGTGCCAGCAGTTTAAACCGGAAACAGTACTTC. It is translated as CASSLNRKQYF. The chain uses TRBV12-3 or TRBV12-4 and TRBJ2-7; D gene unclear. The ends were cut back, 2 bases at V and 10 bases at J, with 9 bases in the middle. CDR3 length: 11 amino acids.

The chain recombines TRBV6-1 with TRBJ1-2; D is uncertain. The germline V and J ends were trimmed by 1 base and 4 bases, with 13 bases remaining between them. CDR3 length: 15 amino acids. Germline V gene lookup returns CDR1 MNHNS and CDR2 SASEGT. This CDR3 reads CASSEGGPIGYGYTF. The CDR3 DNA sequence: TGTGCCAGCAGTGAAGGAGGCCCGATCGGCTATGGCTACACCTTC.

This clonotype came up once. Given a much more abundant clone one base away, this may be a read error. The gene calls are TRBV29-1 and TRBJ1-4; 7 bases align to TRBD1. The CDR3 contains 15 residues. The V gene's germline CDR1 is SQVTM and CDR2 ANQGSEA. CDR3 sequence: CGVEEGGTENEKLFF. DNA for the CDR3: TGCGGCGTTGAAGAAGGAGGGACAGAGAATGAAAAACTGTTTTTT.

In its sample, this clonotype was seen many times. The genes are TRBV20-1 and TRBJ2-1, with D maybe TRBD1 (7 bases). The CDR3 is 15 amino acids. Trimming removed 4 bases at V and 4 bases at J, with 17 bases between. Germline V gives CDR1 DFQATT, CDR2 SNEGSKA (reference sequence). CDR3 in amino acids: CSAKTGAGRYNEQFF. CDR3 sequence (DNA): TGCAGTGCTAAAACAGGGGCGGGACGTTACAATGAGCAGTTCTTC.

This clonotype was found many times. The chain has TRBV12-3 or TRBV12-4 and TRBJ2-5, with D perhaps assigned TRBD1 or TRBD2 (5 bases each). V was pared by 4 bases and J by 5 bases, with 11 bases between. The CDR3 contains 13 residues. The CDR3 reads CASSSGTPETQYF. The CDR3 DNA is TGTGCCAGCAGTTCCGGGACCCCGGAGACCCAGTACTTC.

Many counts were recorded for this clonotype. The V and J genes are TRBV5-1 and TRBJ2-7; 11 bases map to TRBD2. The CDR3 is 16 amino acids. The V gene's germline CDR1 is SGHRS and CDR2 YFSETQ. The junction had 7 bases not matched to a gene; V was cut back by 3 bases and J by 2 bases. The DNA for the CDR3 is TGCGCCAGCAGCTGGGGGGGGACTAGCGGTACCTACGAGCAGTACTTC. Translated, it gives CASSWGGTSGTYEQYF. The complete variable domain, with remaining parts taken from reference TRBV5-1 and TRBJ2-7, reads KAGVTQTPRYLIKTRGQQVTLSCSPISGHRSVSWYQQTPGQGLQFLFEYFSETQRNKGNFPGRFSGRQFSNSRSEMNVSTLELGDSALYLCASSWGGTSGTYEQYFGPGTRLTVT.

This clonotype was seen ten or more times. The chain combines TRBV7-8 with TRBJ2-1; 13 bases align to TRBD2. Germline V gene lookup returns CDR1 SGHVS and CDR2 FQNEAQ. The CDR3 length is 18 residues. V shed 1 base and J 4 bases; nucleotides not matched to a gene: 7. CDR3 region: CASSLVSGLAGTYNEQFF. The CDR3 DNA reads TGTGCCAGCAGCTTAGTCTCGGGACTAGCGGGGACTTACAATGAGCAGTTCTTC.

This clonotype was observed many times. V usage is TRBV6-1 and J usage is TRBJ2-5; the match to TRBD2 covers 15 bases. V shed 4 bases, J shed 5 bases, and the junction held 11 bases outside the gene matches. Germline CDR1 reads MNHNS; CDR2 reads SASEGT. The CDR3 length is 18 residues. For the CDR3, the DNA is TGTGCCAGCAGTGGGGGACTAGCGGGGGGAGATTTAACGGAGACCCAGTACTTC. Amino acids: CASSGGLAGGDLTETQYF.

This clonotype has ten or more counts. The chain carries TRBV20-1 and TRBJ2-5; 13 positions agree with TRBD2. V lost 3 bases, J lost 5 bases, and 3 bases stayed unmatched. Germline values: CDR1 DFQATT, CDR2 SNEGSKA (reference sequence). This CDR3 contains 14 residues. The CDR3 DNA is TGCAGTGCTAGGTCGGGACTAGCGGGGGAGACCCAGTACTTC. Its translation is CSARSGLAGETQYF.

The CDR3 sequence is CASSTRGGYGYTF. CDR3 DNA: TGTGCCAGCAGTACCAGGGGCGGCTATGGCTACACCTTC. The J gene is TRBJ1-2, the V gene TRBV2; a weak D match, TRBD1 (6 bases). CDR1 and CDR2 from the germline V gene are SNHLY and FYNNEI. Trimming removed 5 bases from V and 4 bases from J, with 11 bases in between. This CDR3 comprises 13 residues. The full variable domain, rest sourced from reference TRBV2 and TRBJ1-2, is EPEVTQTPSHQVTQMGQEVILRCVPISNHLYFYWYRQILGQKVEFLVSFYNNEISEKSEIFDDQFSVERPDGSNFTLKIRSTKLEDSAMYFCASSTRGGYGYTFGSGTRLTVV.

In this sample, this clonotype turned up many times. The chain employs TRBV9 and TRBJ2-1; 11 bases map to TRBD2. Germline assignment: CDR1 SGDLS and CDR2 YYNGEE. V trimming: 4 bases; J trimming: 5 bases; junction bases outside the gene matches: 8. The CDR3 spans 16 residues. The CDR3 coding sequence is TGTGCCAGCAGCCCCATTAGCGGGGGGGATGACAATGAGCAGTTCTTC. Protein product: CASSPISGGDDNEQFF. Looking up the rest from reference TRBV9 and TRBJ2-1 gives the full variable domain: DSGVTQTPKHLITATGQRVTLRCSPRSGDLSVYWYQQSLDQGLQFLIQYYNGEERAKGNILERFSAQQFPDLHSELNLSSLELGDSALYFCASSPISGGDDNEQFFGPGTRLTVL.

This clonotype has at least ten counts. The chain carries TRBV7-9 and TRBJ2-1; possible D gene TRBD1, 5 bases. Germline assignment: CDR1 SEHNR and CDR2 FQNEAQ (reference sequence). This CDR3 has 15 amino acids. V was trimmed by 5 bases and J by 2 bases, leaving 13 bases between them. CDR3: CASSPRAQAYNEQFF. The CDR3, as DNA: TGTGCCAGCAGCCCTCGGGCACAGGCCTACAATGAGCAGTTCTTC. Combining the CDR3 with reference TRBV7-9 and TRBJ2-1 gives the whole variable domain DTGVSQNPRHKITKRGQNVTFRCDPISEHNRLYWYRQTLGQGPEFLTYFQNEAQLEKSRLLSDRFSAERPKGSFSTLEIQRTEQGDSAMYLCASSPRAQAYNEQFFGPGTRLTVL.

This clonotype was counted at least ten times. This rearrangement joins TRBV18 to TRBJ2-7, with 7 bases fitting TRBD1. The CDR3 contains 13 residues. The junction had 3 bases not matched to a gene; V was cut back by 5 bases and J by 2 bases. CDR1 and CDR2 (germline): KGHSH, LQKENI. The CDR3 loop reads CASSKDRAYEQYF. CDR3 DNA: TGTGCCAGCTCAAAAGACAGGGCCTACGAGCAGTACTTC. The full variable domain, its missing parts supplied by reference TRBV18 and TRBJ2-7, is NAGVMQNPRHLVRRRGQEARLRCSPMKGHSHVYWYRQLPEEGLKFMVYLQKENIIDESGMPKERFSAEFPKEGPSILRIQQVVRGDSAAYFCASSKDRAYEQYFGPGTRLTVT.

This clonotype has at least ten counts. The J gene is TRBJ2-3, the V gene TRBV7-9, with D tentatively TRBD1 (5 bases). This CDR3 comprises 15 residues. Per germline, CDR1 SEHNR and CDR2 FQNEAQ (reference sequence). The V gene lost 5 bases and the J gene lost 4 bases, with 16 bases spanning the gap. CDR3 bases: TGTGCCAGCAGCACCGCCGGCTTGACAGCAGATACGCAGTATTTT. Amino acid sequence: CASSTAGLTADTQYF.

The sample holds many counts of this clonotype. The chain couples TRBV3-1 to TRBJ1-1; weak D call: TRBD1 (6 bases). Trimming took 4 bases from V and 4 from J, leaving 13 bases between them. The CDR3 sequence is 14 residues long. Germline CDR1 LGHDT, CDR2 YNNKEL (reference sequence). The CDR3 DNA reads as TGTGCCAGCAGCCCTGGAGGGGGGCGCACTGAAGCTTTCTTT. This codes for CASSPGGGRTEAFF.